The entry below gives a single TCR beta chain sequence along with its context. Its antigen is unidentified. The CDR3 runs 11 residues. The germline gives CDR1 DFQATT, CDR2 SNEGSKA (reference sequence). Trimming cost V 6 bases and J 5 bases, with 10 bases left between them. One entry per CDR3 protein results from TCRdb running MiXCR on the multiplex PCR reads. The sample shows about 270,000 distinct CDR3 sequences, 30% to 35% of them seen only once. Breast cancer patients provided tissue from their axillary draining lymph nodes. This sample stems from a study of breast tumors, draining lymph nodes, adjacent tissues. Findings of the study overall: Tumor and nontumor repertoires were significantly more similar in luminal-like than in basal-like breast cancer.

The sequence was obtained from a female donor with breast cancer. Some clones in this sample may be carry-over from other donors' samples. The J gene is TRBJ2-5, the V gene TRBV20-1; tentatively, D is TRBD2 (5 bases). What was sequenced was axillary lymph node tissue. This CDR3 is CSANTGETQYF. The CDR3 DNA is TGCAGTGCCAACACGGGGGAGACCCAGTACTTC.